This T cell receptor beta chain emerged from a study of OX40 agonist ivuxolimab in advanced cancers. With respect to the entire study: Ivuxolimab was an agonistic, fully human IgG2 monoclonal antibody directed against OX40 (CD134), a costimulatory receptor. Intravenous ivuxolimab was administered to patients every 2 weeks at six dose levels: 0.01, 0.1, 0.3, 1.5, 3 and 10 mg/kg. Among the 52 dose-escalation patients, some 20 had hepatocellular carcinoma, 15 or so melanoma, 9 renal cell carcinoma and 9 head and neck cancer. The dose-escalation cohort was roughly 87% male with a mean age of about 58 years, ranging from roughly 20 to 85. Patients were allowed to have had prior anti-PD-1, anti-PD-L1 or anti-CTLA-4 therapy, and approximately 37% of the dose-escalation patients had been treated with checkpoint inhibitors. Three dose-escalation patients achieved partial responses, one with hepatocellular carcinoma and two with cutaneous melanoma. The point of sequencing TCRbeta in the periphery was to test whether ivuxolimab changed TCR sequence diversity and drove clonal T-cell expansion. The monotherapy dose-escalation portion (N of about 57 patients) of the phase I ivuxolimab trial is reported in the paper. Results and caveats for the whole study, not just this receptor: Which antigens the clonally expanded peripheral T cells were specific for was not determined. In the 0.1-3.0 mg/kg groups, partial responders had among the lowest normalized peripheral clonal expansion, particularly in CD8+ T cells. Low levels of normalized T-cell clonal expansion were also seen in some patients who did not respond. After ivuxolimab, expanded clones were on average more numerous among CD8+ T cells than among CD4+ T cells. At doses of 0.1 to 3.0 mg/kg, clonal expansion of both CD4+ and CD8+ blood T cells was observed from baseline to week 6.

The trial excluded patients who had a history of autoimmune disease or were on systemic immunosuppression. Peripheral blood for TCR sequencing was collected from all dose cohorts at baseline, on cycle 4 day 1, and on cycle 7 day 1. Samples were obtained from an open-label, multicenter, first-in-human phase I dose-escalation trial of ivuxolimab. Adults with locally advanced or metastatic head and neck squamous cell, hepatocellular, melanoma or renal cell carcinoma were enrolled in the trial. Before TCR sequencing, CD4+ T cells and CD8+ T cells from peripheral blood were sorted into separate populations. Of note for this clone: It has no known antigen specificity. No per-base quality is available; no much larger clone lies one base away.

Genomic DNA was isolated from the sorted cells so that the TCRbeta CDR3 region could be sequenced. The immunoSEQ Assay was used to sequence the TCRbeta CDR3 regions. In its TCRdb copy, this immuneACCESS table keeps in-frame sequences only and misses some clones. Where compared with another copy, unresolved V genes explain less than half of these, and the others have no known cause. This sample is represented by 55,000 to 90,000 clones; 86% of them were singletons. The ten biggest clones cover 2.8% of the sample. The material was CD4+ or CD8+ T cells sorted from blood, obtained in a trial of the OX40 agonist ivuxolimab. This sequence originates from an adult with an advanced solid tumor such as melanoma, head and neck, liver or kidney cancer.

The sequenced DNA is TGTGCCAGCAGTTCCCCCGATGGGAGAGGCTACACCTTC. Its product reads: CASSSPDGRGYTF. The rearranged segments are TRBV6-5 and TRBJ1-2, with no reliable assignment of the D segment. CDR1 and CDR2 (MNHEY, SVGAGI) derive from the germline V gene. V is pared back by 4 bases and J by 8 bases, with 14 bases lying between the germline termini. The cysteine opens and the phenylalanine closes a CDR3 of 13 amino acids. The read is trimmed to its CDR3 DNA, 39 bases read in frame from base 1.